This T cell receptor (beta chain) was recovered during a study of CD8 T cells in ankylosing spondylitis. A single record per CDR3 protein comes from TCRdb applying MiXCR to the 5' RACE reads. Of 250,000 to 300,000 distinct CDR3 sequences in the sample, around 19% were seen once. CDR3 length: 14 residues. V dropped 7 bases and J dropped 0 bases, with 12 bases sitting between them. The germline CDR1 and CDR2 sequences are MDHEN and SYDVKM. This clonotype turned up a few times. The sequenced material came from blood, either unsorted or a sorted T cell fraction (not recorded which). V usage is TRBV28 and J usage is TRBJ1-2; D is undetermined. The receptor's source is a male donor with ankylosing spondylitis or in good health (not recorded which). This CDR3 is CASTLGYTNYGYTF. Here the CDR3 DNA reads TGTGCCAGCACCTTAGGCTATACTAACTATGGCTACACCTTC.